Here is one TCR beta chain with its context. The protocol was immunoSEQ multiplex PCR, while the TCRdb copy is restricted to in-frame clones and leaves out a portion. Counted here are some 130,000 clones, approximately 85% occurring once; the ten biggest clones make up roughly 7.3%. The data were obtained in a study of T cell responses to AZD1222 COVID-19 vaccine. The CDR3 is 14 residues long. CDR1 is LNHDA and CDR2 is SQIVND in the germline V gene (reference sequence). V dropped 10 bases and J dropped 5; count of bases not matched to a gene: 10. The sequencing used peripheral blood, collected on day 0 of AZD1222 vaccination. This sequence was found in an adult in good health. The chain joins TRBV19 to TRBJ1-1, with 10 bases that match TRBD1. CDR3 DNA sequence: TGTGCCACCGGGGACAGGGGCCCGGGGACTGAAGCTTTCTTT. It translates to CATGDRGPGTEAFF.